This T cell receptor beta chain came from a study of cytomegalovirus exposure and HLA in healthy donors. The study, taken as a whole, reports: Some V segments, TRBV6-2 and TRBV6-3 among them, were indistinguishable and were therefore excluded.

PCR employed 60 Vbeta and 13 Jbeta primers. Repertoires were generated with immunoSEQ multiplex PCR, while TCRdb's copy carries only in-frame clones and drops some. Found here are around 200,000 clones, 75% to 85% of them singletons; the top ten hold roughly 0.8%. Only one count was recorded for this clone. Its target is unknown. Sampled while nominally healthy, donors likely had unrecorded immune exposures. The V gene lost 4 bases and the J gene lost 2 bases, with 9 bases spanning the gap. The germline gives CDR1 MNHEY, CDR2 SMNVEV (reference sequence). The CDR3 sequence is 13 residues long. The J gene is TRBJ2-7, the V gene TRBV27, with D perhaps matching TRBD2 (5 bases). Input material: PBMCs. The receptor's source is a woman aged 18-29 years in good health and CMV-seronegative. This CDR3 is CASSSRVTYEQYF. DNA of the CDR3: TGTGCCAGCAGTTCGCGGGTGACCTACGAGCAGTACTTC.